The rows below give T cell receptor beta chains drawn from one sample of a study of Ad26.COV2.S vaccination and SARS-CoV-2 variants. The protocol was immunoSEQ multiplex PCR, while the TCRdb copy is restricted to in-frame clones and leaves out a portion. Among approximately 500,000 clones, around nine tenths were seen once, and the ten largest hold around 13%. The sample was peripheral blood, taken in a trial of Ad26.COV2.S vaccine versus placebo. The receptors were gathered from a person between 18 and 65 years old who received the Ad26.COV2.S COVID-19 vaccine or a placebo. Each CDR3 is given with its conserved first and last residue. A D gene is named only where the DNA matches it firmly. Expanded clones get a size class; other rows say once, few or many, or leave the size out.

>TRBV15|NA|NA|TRBJ1-2
CATSRGGTAYGYTF
TGTGCCACCAGCAGAGGAGGGACCGCCTATGGCTACACCTTC
>TRBV27|NA|NA|TRBJ2-3
CASSFWGTDTQYF
TGTGCCAGCAGTTTCTGGGGGACAGATACGCAGTATTTT
>TRBV7-9|NA|NA|TRBJ2-3
CASSLGQGLGGTDTQYF
TGTGCCAGCAGCTTAGGACAAGGGCTGGGGGGCACAGATACGCAGTATTTT
>TRBV29-1|NA|NA|TRBJ1-1
CSVVRRTEAFF
TGCAGCGTTGTAAGGAGAACTGAAGCTTTCTTT
>TRBV15|NA|TRBD1|TRBJ2-7
CATSRDETDRGYEQYF
TGTGCCACCAGCAGAGATGAAACCGACAGGGGCTACGAGCAGTACTTC
>TRBV24-1|NA|TRBD1|TRBJ2-2
CATSVDRESGELFF
TGTGCCACCAGTGTGGACAGGGAATCCGGGGAGCTGTTTTTT
>TRBV15|NA|TRBD1|TRBJ1-5
CATSRDRTGGFEPQHF
TGTGCCACCAGCAGAGATAGGACAGGGGGTTTTGAGCCCCAGCATTTT
>TRBV14|NA|NA|TRBJ1-6
CASSRITGGGASPLHF
TGTGCCAGCAGCCGCATAACGGGGGGGGGTGCTTCACCCCTCCACTTT
>TRBV3-1/TRBV3-2|NA|TRBD2|TRBJ2-7
CASSPRLASGSGSYEQYF
TGTGCCAGCAGCCCCCGCCTGGCTAGCGGGAGCGGCTCCTACGAGCAGTACTTC
>TRBV28|once|NA|TRBJ1-3
CASSPGQGNTIYF
TGTGCCAGCAGTCCCGGACAGGGAAACACCATATATTTT
>TRBV28|NA|NA|TRBJ1-1
CASSLWAGNTEAFF
TGTGCCAGCAGTTTATGGGCAGGGAACACTGAAGCTTTCTTT
>TRBV20-1|NA|NA|TRBJ1-5
CSASDVGKAGPQHF
TGCAGTGCTAGTGATGTGGGGAAGGCTGGTCCCCAGCATTTT
>TRBV2|few|TRBD2|TRBJ2-1
CASRERLAVYNEQFF
TGTGCCAGCAGGGAAAGACTAGCGGTCTACAATGAGCAGTTCTTC
>TRBV10-3|NA|NA|TRBJ1-5
CAISESAAPRSWPQHF
TGTGCCATCAGTGAATCGGCAGCCCCCCGAAGCTGGCCCCAGCATTTT
>TRBV4-1|NA|TRBD2|TRBJ2-1
CASSQVAGASYNEQFF
TGCGCCAGCAGCCAGGTAGCGGGAGCCTCCTACAATGAGCAGTTCTTC
>TRBV5-4|once|TRBD2|TRBJ2-1
CASSLASGRFNEQFF
TGTGCCAGCAGCTTGGCCAGCGGGAGGTTCAATGAGCAGTTCTTC
>TRBV27|NA|NA|TRBJ1-2
CASSLLGTTNGYTF
TGTGCCAGCAGTTTACTCGGGACAACTAATGGCTACACCTTC
>TRBV30|NA|NA|TRBJ2-1
CAWSGRGLRGANEQFF
TGTGCCTGGAGTGGTCGGGGCCTCCGCGGGGCCAATGAGCAGTTCTTC
>TRBV5-4|NA|NA|TRBJ1-2
CASSLAGFVRGWSGYTF
TGTGCCAGCAGCTTGGCGGGCTTTGTCAGGGGATGGAGTGGCTACACCTTC
>TRBV7-2|NA|NA|TRBJ1-1
CASSSQGWSTEAFF
TGTGCCAGCAGCTCACAGGGCTGGTCGACTGAAGCTTTCTTT
>TRBV9|NA|NA|TRBJ2-3
CASSVGSADTQYF
TGTGCCAGCAGCGTAGGCTCGGCAGATACGCAGTATTTT
>TRBV5-1|NA|TRBD2|TRBJ2-7
CASSPGLAGTYEQYF
TGCGCCAGCAGCCCCGGACTAGCGGGAACCTACGAGCAGTACTTC
>TRBV6-5|NA|TRBD1|TRBJ1-4
CASRTRTGAEKLFF
TGTGCCAGCAGGACCCGGACAGGGGCGGAAAAACTGTTTTTT
>TRBV27|NA|NA|TRBJ1-2
CASSLWGAFSYGYTF
TGTGCCAGCAGTTTATGGGGGGCTTTTAGCTATGGCTACACCTTC
>TRBV5-4|few|NA|TRBJ1-1
CASSRINTEAFF
TGTGCCAGCAGCCGCATAAACACTGAAGCTTTCTTT
>TRBV19|NA|TRBD2|TRBJ2-1
CASKLAGGTTNEQFF
TGTGCCAGTAAATTAGCGGGAGGTACAACCAATGAGCAGTTCTTC
>TRBV6-1|NA|NA|TRBJ2-1
CASSEGGARLGLNEQFF
TGTGCCAGCAGTGAAGGGGGCGCTAGGCTCGGTTTGAATGAGCAGTTCTTC
>TRBV29-1|once|NA|TRBJ2-1
CSVEGGLYNEQFF
TGCAGCGTTGAAGGTGGGCTCTACAATGAGCAGTTCTTC
>TRBV25-1|NA|NA|TRBJ2-2
CASSDWGHTGELFF
TGTGCCAGCAGTGATTGGGGGCACACCGGGGAGCTGTTTTTT
>TRBV30|once|TRBD2|TRBJ2-7
CAWSSRLAGNYEQYF
TGTGCCTGGAGTTCCCGACTAGCGGGTAATTACGAGCAGTACTTC
>TRBV28|NA|TRBD2|TRBJ2-3
CASSPPSGSGDTQYF
TGTGCCAGCAGTCCCCCTAGCGGGAGCGGAGATACGCAGTATTTT
>TRBV11-2|NA|NA|TRBJ1-4
CASSLGSTEKLFF
TGTGCCAGCAGCTTGGGGTCAACGGAAAAACTGTTTTTT
>TRBV5-1|NA|TRBD2|TRBJ2-7
CASSLTSSGDYEQYF
TGCGCCAGCAGCTTGACTTCTAGCGGGGATTACGAGCAGTACTTC
>TRBV27|NA|NA|TRBJ2-7
CASSSPYQGSYEQYF
TGTGCCAGCAGTTCGCCATATCAGGGTTCCTACGAGCAGTACTTC
>TRBV5-4|NA|NA|TRBJ1-3
CASSPYGGNTIYF
TGTGCCAGCAGCCCATACGGGGGGAACACCATATATTTT
>TRBV30|NA|NA|TRBJ1-5
CAWSVRGGTGNQPQHF
TGTGCCTGGAGTGTACGCGGAGGGACGGGTAATCAGCCCCAGCATTTT
>TRBV27|NA|NA|TRBJ2-1
CASSLYGIPANEQFF
TGTGCCAGCAGTTTATATGGGATCCCAGCCAATGAGCAGTTCTTC
>TRBV5-3|NA|TRBD1|TRBJ2-1
CARIDRGREEQFF
TGTGCCAGAATTGACAGGGGGCGCGAGGAGCAGTTCTTC
>TRBV7-8|NA|NA|TRBJ1-5
CASSLGSRGRVDQPQHF
TGTGCCAGCAGCTTGGGCTCCAGGGGTCGGGTAGATCAGCCCCAGCATTTT
>TRBV2|NA|NA|TRBJ2-5
CASSRAYWGTQYF
TGTGCCAGCAGTCGGGCCTATTGGGGGACCCAGTACTTC
>TRBV28|many|NA|TRBJ2-1
CASSLPSRGNEQFF
TGTGCCAGCAGTTTACCCAGCCGAGGCAATGAGCAGTTCTTC
>TRBV5-1|NA|TRBD2|TRBJ2-5
CASRAGGLLRETQYF
TGCGCCAGCAGGGCGGGGGGCCTACTCCGAGAGACCCAGTACTTC
>TRBV12-3/TRBV12-4|NA|NA|TRBJ1-5
CASRPQRGPQHF
TGTGCCAGCAGACCCCAGAGAGGGCCCCAGCATTTT
>TRBV2|NA|TRBD2|TRBJ2-3
CASTKGGRGTDTQYF
TGTGCCAGCACAAAAGGCGGGAGAGGCACAGATACGCAGTATTTT